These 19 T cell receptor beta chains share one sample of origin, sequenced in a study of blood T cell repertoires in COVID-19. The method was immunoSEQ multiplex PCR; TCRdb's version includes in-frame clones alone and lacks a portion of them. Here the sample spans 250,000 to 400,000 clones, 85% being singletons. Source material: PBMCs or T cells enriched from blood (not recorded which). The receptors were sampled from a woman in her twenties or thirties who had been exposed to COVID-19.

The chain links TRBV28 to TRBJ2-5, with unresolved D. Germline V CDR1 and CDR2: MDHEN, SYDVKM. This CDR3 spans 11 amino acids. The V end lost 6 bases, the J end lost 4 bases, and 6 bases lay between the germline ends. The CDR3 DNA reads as TGTGCCAGCAGCAACTCAGAGACCCAGTACTTC. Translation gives CASSNSETQYF.

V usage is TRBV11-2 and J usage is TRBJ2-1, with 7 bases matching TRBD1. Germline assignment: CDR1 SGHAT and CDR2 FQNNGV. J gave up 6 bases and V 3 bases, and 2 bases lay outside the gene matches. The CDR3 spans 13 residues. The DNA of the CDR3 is TGTGCCAGCAGCTTTACAGGGGCCAATGAGCAGTTCTTC. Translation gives CASSFTGANEQFF.

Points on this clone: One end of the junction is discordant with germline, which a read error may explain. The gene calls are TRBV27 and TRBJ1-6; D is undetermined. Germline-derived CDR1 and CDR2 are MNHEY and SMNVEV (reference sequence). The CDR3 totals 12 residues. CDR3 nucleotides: TGTGCCAGTAGTTTCGGAGGTTCACCCCTCCACTTT. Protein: CASSFGGSPLHF.

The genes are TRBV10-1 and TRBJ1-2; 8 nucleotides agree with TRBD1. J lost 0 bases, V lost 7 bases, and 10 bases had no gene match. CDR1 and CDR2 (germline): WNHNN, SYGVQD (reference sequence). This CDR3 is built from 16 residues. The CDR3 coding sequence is TGCGCCAGCATAACAGGGGGGGAAACCACTAACTATGGCTACACCTTC. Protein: CASITGGETTNYGYTF.

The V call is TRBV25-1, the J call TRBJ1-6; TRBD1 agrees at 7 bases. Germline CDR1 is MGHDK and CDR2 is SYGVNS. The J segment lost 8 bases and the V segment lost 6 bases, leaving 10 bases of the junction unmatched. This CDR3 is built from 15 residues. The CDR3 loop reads CASRETQGDHSPLHF. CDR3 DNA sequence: TGTGCCAGCAGGGAGACCCAGGGGGATCATTCACCCCTCCACTTT. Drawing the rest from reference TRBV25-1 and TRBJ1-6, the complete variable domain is EADIYQTPRYLVIGTGKKITLECSQTMGHDKMYWYQQDPGMELHLIHYSYGVNSTEKGDLSSESTVSRIRTEHFPLTLESARPSHTSQYLCASRETQGDHSPLHFGNGTRLTVT.

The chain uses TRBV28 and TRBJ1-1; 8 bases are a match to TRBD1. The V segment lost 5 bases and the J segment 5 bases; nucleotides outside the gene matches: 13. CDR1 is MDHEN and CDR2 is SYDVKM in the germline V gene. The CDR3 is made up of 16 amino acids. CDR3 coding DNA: TGTGCCAGCAGTCCCGGGGCAGGGGGCCTGGGGACTGAAGCTTTCTTT. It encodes CASSPGAGGLGTEAFF. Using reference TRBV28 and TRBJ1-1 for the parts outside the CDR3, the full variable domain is DVKVTQSSRYLVKRTGEKVFLECVQDMDHENMFWYRQDPGLGLRLIYFSYDVKMKEKGDIPEGYSVSREKKERFSLILESASTNQTSMYLCASSPGAGGLGTEAFFGQGTRLTVV.

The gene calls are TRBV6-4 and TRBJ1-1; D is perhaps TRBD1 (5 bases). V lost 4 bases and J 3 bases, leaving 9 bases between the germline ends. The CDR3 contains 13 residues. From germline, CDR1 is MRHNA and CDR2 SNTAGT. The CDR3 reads CASSVGRDTEAFF. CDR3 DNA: TGTGCCAGCAGTGTAGGCAGGGACACTGAAGCTTTCTTT.

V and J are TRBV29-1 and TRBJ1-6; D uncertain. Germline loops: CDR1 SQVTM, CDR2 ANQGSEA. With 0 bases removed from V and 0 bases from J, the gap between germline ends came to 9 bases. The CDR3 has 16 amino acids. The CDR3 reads CSVEDDSSSYNSPLHF. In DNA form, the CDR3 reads TGCAGCGTTGAAGACGATTCTAGCTCCTATAATTCACCCCTCCACTTT. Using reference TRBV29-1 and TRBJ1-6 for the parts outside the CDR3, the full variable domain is SAVISQKPSRDICQRGTSLTIQCQVDSQVTMMFWYRQQPGQSLTLIATANQGSEATYESGFVIDKFPISRPNLTFSTLTVSNMSPEDSSIYLCSVEDDSSSYNSPLHFGNGTRLTVT.

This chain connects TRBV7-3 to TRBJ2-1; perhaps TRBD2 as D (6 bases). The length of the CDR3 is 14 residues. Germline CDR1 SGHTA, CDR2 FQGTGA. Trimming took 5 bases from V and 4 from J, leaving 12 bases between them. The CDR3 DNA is TGTGCCAGCAGCCCGGGACTGGAGTACAATGAGCAGTTCTTC. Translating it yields CASSPGLEYNEQFF.

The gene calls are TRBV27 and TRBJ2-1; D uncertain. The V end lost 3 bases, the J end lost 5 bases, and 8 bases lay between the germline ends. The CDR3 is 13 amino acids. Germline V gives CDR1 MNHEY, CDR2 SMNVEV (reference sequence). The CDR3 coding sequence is TGTGCCAGCAGTTTTTCACTGAACAATGAGCAGTTCTTC. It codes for CASSFSLNNEQFF.

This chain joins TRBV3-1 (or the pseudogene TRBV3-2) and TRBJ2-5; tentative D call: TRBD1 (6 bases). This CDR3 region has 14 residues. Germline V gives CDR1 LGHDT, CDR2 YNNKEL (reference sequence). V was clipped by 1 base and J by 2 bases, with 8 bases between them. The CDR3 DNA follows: TGTGCCAGCAGCCAAGTAGGACAGCAAGAGACCCAGTACTTC. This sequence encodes CASSQVGQQETQYF.

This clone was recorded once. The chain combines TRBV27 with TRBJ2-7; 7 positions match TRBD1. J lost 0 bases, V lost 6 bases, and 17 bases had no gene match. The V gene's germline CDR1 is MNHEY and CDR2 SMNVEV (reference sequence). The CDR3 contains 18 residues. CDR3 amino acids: CASSKGDSESFISYEQYF. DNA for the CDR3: TGTGCCAGCAGCAAGGGGGACAGCGAGTCGTTCATCTCCTACGAGCAGTACTTC.

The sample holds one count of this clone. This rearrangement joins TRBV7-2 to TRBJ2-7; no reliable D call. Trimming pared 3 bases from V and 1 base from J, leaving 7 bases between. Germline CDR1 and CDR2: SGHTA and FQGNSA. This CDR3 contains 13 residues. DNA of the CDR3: TGTGCCAGCAGCTTGCCAACTTCCTACGAGCAGTACTTC. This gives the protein CASSLPTSYEQYF.

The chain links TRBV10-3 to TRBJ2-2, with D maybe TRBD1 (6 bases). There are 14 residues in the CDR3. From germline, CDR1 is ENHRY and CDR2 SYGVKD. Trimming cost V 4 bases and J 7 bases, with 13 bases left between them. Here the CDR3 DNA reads TGTGCCATCAGTGTAACTACAGGGATCGGGGAGCTGTTTTTT. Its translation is CAISVTTGIGELFF.

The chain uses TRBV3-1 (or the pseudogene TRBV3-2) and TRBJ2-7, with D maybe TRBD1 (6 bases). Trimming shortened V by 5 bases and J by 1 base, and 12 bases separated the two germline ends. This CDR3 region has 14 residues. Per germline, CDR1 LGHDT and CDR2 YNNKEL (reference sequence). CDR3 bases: TGTGCCAGCAGCACCCAGACAGGTTCCTACGAGCAGTACTTC. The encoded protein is CASSTQTGSYEQYF.

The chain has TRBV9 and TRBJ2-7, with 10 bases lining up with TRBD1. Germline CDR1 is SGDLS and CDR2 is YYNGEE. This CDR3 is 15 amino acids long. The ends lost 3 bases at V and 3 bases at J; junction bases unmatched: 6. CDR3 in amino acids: CASSDPGQGNYEQYF. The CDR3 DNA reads TGTGCCAGCAGCGATCCGGGACAGGGGAACTACGAGCAGTACTTC.

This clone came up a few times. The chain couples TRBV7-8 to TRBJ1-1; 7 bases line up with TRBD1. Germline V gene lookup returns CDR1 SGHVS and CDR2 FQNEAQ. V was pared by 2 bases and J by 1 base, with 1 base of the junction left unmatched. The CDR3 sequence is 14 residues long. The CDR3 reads CASSLRQGNTEAFF. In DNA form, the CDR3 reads TGTGCCAGCAGCTTAAGACAGGGGAACACTGAAGCTTTCTTT.

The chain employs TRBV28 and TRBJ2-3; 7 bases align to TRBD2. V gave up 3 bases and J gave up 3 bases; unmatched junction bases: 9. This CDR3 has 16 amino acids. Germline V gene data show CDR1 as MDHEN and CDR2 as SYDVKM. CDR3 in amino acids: CASSFKEGLTTDTQYF. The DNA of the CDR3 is TGTGCCAGCAGTTTTAAAGAGGGACTAACTACAGATACGCAGTATTTT.

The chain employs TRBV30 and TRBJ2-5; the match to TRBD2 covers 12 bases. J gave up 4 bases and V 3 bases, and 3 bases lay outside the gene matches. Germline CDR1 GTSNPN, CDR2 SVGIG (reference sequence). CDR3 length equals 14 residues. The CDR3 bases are TGTGCCTGGAGCTTGACTAGCGGGAGAGAGACCCAGTACTTC. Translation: CAWSLTSGRETQYF.